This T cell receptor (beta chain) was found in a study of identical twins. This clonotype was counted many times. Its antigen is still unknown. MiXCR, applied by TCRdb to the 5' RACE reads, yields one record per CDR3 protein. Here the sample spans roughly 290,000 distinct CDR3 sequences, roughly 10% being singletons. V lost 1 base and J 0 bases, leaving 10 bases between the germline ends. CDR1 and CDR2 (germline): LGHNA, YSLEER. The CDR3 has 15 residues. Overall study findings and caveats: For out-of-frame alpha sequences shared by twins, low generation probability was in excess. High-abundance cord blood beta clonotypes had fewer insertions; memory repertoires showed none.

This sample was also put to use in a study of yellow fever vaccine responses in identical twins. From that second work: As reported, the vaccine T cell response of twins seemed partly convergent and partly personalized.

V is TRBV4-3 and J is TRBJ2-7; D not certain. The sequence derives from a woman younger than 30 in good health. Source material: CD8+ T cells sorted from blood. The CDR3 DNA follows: TGCGCCAGCAGCCAAGCGGCAGGAGCCTCCTACGAGCAGTACTTC. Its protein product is CASSQAAGASYEQYF.